The 18 T cell receptor beta chains below were found in one sample sequenced in a study of cytomegalovirus exposure and HLA in healthy donors. In the PCR, 60 Vbeta and 13 Jbeta primers were used. Libraries were prepared by immunoSEQ multiplex PCR; TCRdb keeps only in-frame clonotypes and omits some of them. Here the sample spans some 60,000 clones, 83% being singletons. Sequenced input: PBMCs. These receptors came from a human donor in good health.

V gene TRBV10-3 combines with J gene TRBJ2-1; 7 bases align to TRBD2. The CDR3 spans 15 residues. The germline V gene encodes CDR1 ENHRY and CDR2 SYGVKD. V was pared by 2 bases and J by 7 bases, with 8 bases of the junction left unmatched. Here the CDR3 DNA reads TGTGCCATCAGTGAGAGGGCGGGAGTTATAAATGAGCAGTTCTTC. It specifies CAISERAGVINEQFF.

V gene TRBV13 combines with J gene TRBJ1-6; 10 nucleotides agree with TRBD1. The CDR3 has 19 residues. Germline values: CDR1 PRHDT, CDR2 FYEKMQ (reference sequence). V gave up 4 bases and J gave up 4 bases; unmatched junction bases: 13. CDR3 residues: CASSSTEPGQGIYNSPLHF. Written as DNA, the CDR3 is TGTGCCAGCAGCTCAACCGAACCGGGACAGGGGATTTATAATTCACCCCTCCACTTT.

The rearrangement joins TRBV11-2 to TRBJ2-2, with 12 bases lining up with TRBD2. Germline V gene data show CDR1 as SGHAT and CDR2 as FQNNGV. After removal of 5 bases from V and 7 bases from J, the junction contained 5 bases not matched to a gene. The CDR3 runs 15 residues. As DNA, the CDR3 is TGTGCCAGCAGCCCAACGGGACTAGCGGGCGGGGAGCTGTTTTTT. The encoded protein is CASSPTGLAGGELFF.

The chain carries TRBV10-3 and TRBJ2-7; 7 nucleotides agree with TRBD1. The junction had 14 bases not matched to a gene; V was cut back by 10 bases and J by 2 bases. This CDR3 comprises 15 residues. Germline V lookup: CDR1 ENHRY, CDR2 SYGVKD. The CDR3 loop is CASYYRDSPAYEQYF. For the CDR3, the DNA is TGTGCCAGTTATTATCGGGACAGCCCTGCCTACGAGCAGTACTTC.

V is TRBV28 and J is TRBJ1-1; TRBD1 matches at 8 bases. The trim removed 3 bases at V and 8 bases at J, leaving 2 bases unmatched. The CDR3 is made up of 12 amino acids. The germline V gene has CDR1 MDHEN and CDR2 SYDVKM. The CDR3 DNA reads as TGTGCCAGCAGTTTCGACAGGGGAGAAGCTTTCTTT. It specifies CASSFDRGEAFF. Complete variable domain (other parts from reference TRBV28 and TRBJ1-1): DVKVTQSSRYLVKRTGEKVFLECVQDMDHENMFWYRQDPGLGLRLIYFSYDVKMKEKGDIPEGYSVSREKKERFSLILESASTNQTSMYLCASSFDRGEAFFGQGTRLTVV.

The rearrangement joins TRBV7-2 to TRBJ1-5; D might be TRBD1 (6 bases). The CDR3 extends over 16 amino acids. Germline V gene sequence: CDR1 SGHTA, CDR2 FQGNSA. V was trimmed by 4 bases and J by 2 bases, leaving 15 bases between them. CDR3 in DNA: TGTGCCAGCAGCTCCAACAGGGTCGTGGGCAATCAGCCCCAGCATTTT. Translation: CASSSNRVVGNQPQHF.

This chain joins TRBV7-9 and TRBJ2-1, with TRBD1 matching 12 bases. The CDR3 sequence is 18 residues long. Germline V CDR1 and CDR2: SEHNR, FQNEAQ (reference sequence). The ends lost 4 bases at V and 7 bases at J; junction bases unmatched: 14. CDR3 sequence: CASSSLYTGTGGGNEQFF. The DNA of the CDR3 is TGTGCCAGCAGCTCCCTTTATACCGGGACAGGGGGCGGGAATGAGCAGTTCTTC.

With respect to this clone: A read error may account for a junction end that differs from germline. This chain connects TRBV7-7 to TRBJ2-2, with 8 nucleotides matching TRBD1. Germline CDR1 is SSHAT and CDR2 is FNYEAQ (reference sequence). The CDR3 runs 17 residues. The CDR3: CASSPQSTGAVTGELFF. The CDR3 region has the DNA TGTGCTAGCAGCCCTCAATCGACAGGGGCGGTCACCGGGGAGCTGTTTTTT.

This clone appeared a few times. The V gene is TRBV2, the J gene TRBJ2-1; D perhaps matches TRBD2 (6 bases). V shed 0 bases and J shed 9 bases, with 12 bases lying between them. The CDR3 is 14 residues long. CDR1 and CDR2 from the germline V gene are SNHLY and FYNNEI. CDR3 bases: TGTGCCAGCAGTGAAGCCCCCGGGGGACTTGAGCAGTTCTTC. This encodes CASSEAPGGLEQFF.

The chain is built from TRBV7-5 and TRBJ2-2; TRBD1 is the table's D call and was not checked against the DNA. TRBV7-5 is deemed a pseudogene. The CDR3 is made up of 16 amino acids. CDR3 in amino acids: CARSLDNRTNTGELFF. The CDR3 nucleotides read TGTGCCAGAAGCTTAGACAACAGAACGAACACCGGGGAGCTGTTTTTT.

The rearrangement uses TRBV5-6 and TRBJ2-3, with unresolved D. The V and J ends lost 0 bases and 4 bases respectively, with 6 bases between them. The germline CDR1 and CDR2 sequences are SGHDT and YYEEEE. The CDR3 sequence is 13 residues long. CDR3 nucleotide sequence: TGTGCCAGCAGCTTGGTTGGGCCAGATACGCAGTATTTT. Translated, it gives CASSLVGPDTQYF. The full variable domain, its missing parts supplied by reference TRBV5-6 and TRBJ2-3, is DAGVTQSPTHLIKTRGQQVTLRCSPKSGHDTVSWYQQALGQGPQFIFQYYEEEERQRGNFPDRFSGHQFPNYSSELNVNALLLGDSALYLCASSLVGPDTQYFGPGTRLTVL.

This clone was observed a handful of times. The chain uses TRBV4-2 and TRBJ1-5; D is unresolved. Germline lookup yields CDR1 LGHNA and CDR2 YNFKEQ. The CDR3 consists of 15 residues. Trimming removed 1 base from V and 0 bases from J, with 7 bases in between. CDR3 loop: CASSQGQDSNQPQHF. CDR3 bases: TGTGCCAGCAGCCAAGGGCAGGATAGCAATCAGCCCCAGCATTTT.

This sequence joins TRBV6-6 and TRBJ1-6, with 10 bases aligning to TRBD1. Germline V gene lookup returns CDR1 MNHNY and CDR2 SVGAGI (reference sequence). The CDR3 spans 15 residues. V dropped 0 bases and J dropped 9; count of bases not matched to a gene: 2. The CDR3 region is CASSYSGTGASPLHF. In DNA, the CDR3 is TGTGCCAGCAGTTACTCCGGGACAGGGGCTTCACCCCTCCACTTT.

The CDR3 nucleotides read TGTGCCAGCAGCACCAGGGGGTCAGATACGCAGTATTTT. Translating gives CASSTRGSDTQYF. V usage is TRBV11-3 and J usage is TRBJ2-3; 7 bases align to TRBD1. The germline V gene encodes CDR1 SGHNT and CDR2 YENEEA. The ends lost 5 bases at V and 4 bases at J; junction bases unmatched: 3. There are 13 residues in the CDR3.

The chain uses TRBV4-2 and TRBJ2-3; 8 nucleotides line up with TRBD2. Germline-derived CDR1 and CDR2 are LGHNA and YNFKEQ. The CDR3 runs to 19 residues. The V and J ends lost 0 bases and 0 bases, in that order; junction bases with no gene match: 11. CDR3 bases: TGTGCCAGCAGCCAAGATAGGAAGAGGGCTAGCGGGAGCACAGATACGCAGTATTTT. This encodes CASSQDRKRASGSTDTQYF.

The J gene is TRBJ2-2, the V gene TRBV11-2; perhaps TRBD2 as D (6 bases). Germline values: CDR1 SGHAT, CDR2 FQNNGV. Trimming shortened V by 5 bases and J by 2 bases, and 12 bases separated the two germline ends. This CDR3 is built from 15 residues. CDR3 sequence: CASSPGLLNTGELFF. CDR3 nucleotide sequence: TGTGCCAGCAGCCCGGGACTCCTAAACACCGGGGAGCTGTTTTTT.

This clone is a singleton in its sample. This sequence joins TRBV4-3 and TRBJ1-1; D perhaps matches TRBD1 (5 bases). The germline V gene encodes CDR1 LGHNA and CDR2 YSLEER. The ends were cut back, 0 bases at V and 4 bases at J, with 12 bases in the middle. The CDR3 runs 15 residues. In nucleotides, the CDR3 is TGCGCCAGCAGCCAAGAAGGGGTGGTGATCACTGAAGCTTTCTTT. This gives the protein CASSQEGVVITEAFF.

This clone showed up just once. At one end, the junction sequence differs from germline, possibly due to a read error. The rearrangement uses TRBV7-7 and TRBJ2-5; TRBD1 aligns across 7 bases. The V gene's germline CDR1 is SSHAT and CDR2 FNYEAQ (reference sequence). This CDR3 spans 14 amino acids. The CDR3 DNA reads TGTGCTAGCAGCTCGACAGGGTTGAGGGAGACCCAGTACTTC. The encoded protein is CASSSTGLRETQYF.